The T cell receptor (beta chain) under discussion was sequenced for a study of blood T cells in healthy people across ages. Study results and caveats: Unsorted PBMCs ruled out conclusive naive versus antigen-experienced comparison. Significant beta diversity loss was already apparent by age 40, declining roughly linearly. A greater number of naive CD4+ cells and higher diversity distinguished long-lived donors from aged donors.

The second PCR ran roughly 7 to 12 cycles with a sample-barcoded 5' primer and J-beta primers. TCRdb called the 5' RACE reads again in MiXCR, with one record for every CDR3 protein. The data contain hundreds of thousands of distinct CDR3 sequences, roughly three fifths of them singletons. Healthy individuals of Caucasian origin from Russia, aged roughly 6 to 90, served as donors. For this clonotype: No antigen is known for it.

This CDR3 has 15 amino acids. Trimming took 6 bases from V and 5 from J; bases not matched to a gene: 14. Germline lookup yields CDR1 DFQATT and CDR2 SNEGSKA (reference sequence). The TCR was taken from a man between 35 and 55 years old in good health. Material: blood. J is TRBJ2-5 and V is TRBV20-1, with TRBD2 identical over 8 bases. The CDR3 DNA is TGCAGTGCCGAAGTAGGAACTCCGGGGGGGGAGACCCAGTACTTC. It translates to CSAEVGTPGGETQYF.